This entry lists 26 T cell receptor beta chains sequenced from one sample in a study of blood T cell repertoires in COVID-19 (dated by TCRdb to about 2020). The library was produced with the immunoSEQ multiplex PCR assay. TCRdb obtained this table from immuneACCESS and retained in-frame rearrangements with V and J assigned. These tables miss some clones; where compared with another copy, unresolved V genes account for less than half of the shortfall, and the remainder is unexplained. The sample table shows hundreds of thousands of clones, and around 86% are seen once. Roughly 1.7% of the sample lies in the top ten. The sample consisted of PBMCs or T cells enriched from blood (not recorded which). The receptors come from a man aged 40-50 years who had recovered from COVID-19.

The V and J genes are TRBV7-3 and TRBJ2-3; 11 bases match TRBD1. CDR3 size: 15 residues. Germline trimming cut 5 bases from V and 5 bases from J; bases unmatched to any gene: 6. The germline CDR1 and CDR2 sequences are SGHTA and FQGTGA. CDR3 in DNA: TGTGCCAGCAGCCCGGACAGGGGGCTGGTAGATACGCAGTATTTT. Its translation is CASSPDRGLVDTQYF.

This clone was seen just once. Here the CDR3 DNA reads TGTGCCACCAGCAGTATCCGGGACAGGGTCTACGAGCAGTACTTC. Its translation is CATSSIRDRVYEQYF. The rearrangement uses TRBV15 and TRBJ2-7; TRBD1 matches at 9 bases. V trimming: 3 bases; J trimming: 3 bases; junction bases outside the gene matches: 6. The CDR3 loop spans 15 amino acids. Germline V gene lookup returns CDR1 LNHNV and CDR2 YYDKDF (reference sequence).

This clone occurred once. The chain recombines TRBV3-1 (or the pseudogene TRBV3-2) with TRBJ2-7; no clear D gene. The CDR3 contains 14 residues. Germline CDR1 is LGHDT and CDR2 is YNNKEL (reference sequence). Trimming pared 0 bases from V and 2 bases from J, leaving 8 bases between. CDR3 DNA sequence: TGTGCCAGCAGCCAAGATTTCCAGGCCTACGAGCAGTACTTC. It yields the protein CASSQDFQAYEQYF.

The chain joins TRBV5-1 to TRBJ1-4; TRBD1 aligns across 9 bases. V lost 3 bases, J lost 8 bases, and 8 bases stayed unmatched. This CDR3 region has 15 residues. Germline-derived CDR1 and CDR2 are SGHRS and YFSETQ. The CDR3 DNA sequence: TGCGCCAGCAGCTCCGAAGGCGGACAGGGGGAAAAACTGTTTTTT. Translating it yields CASSSEGGQGEKLFF.

This sequence joins TRBV19 and TRBJ1-2; a weak D match, TRBD1 (5 bases). The CDR3 loop spans 13 amino acids. Germline V gene lookup returns CDR1 LNHDA and CDR2 SQIVND (reference sequence). The V end was cut by 3 bases, the J end by 2 bases, with 7 bases between. The chain's CDR3 is CASSIPGNYGYTF. The CDR3 nucleotides are TGTGCCAGTAGTATTCCAGGGAACTATGGCTACACCTTC.

CDR3: CASSPPGDSPNEQFF. CDR3 bases: TGTGCCAGCAGCCCCCCCGGGGACAGTCCCAATGAGCAGTTCTTC. The V call is TRBV28, the J call TRBJ2-1; 7 bases align to TRBD1. Trimming took 6 bases from V and 6 from J; bases not matched to a gene: 11. CDR3 length equals 15 residues. Germline V gene lookup returns CDR1 MDHEN and CDR2 SYDVKM.

The J gene is TRBJ2-7, the V gene TRBV6-6; 10 nucleotides align to TRBD1. The germline V gene encodes CDR1 MNHNY and CDR2 SVGAGI (reference sequence). Trimming removed 6 bases from V and 3 bases from J; junction bases left unmatched: 8. The CDR3 totals 15 residues. The CDR3 DNA is TGTGCCAGCAGCCACGGGACAGGGGTGAGCTACGAGCAGTACTTC. This encodes CASSHGTGVSYEQYF.

V and J are TRBV2 and TRBJ2-3; weak D call: TRBD1 (5 bases). Trimming stripped 7 bases from V and 7 bases from J, with 18 bases between. The CDR3 covers 14 residues. The germline V gene encodes CDR1 SNHLY and CDR2 FYNNEI. Written as DNA, the CDR3 is TGTGCCAGCACCCCCCAGGGCCACTCTTATACGCAGTATTTT. Translation: CASTPQGHSYTQYF.

J is TRBJ2-5 and V is TRBV11-3, with 14 positions matching TRBD2. Germline V gene data show CDR1 as SGHNT and CDR2 as YENEEA. V was clipped by 5 bases and J by 3 bases; unmatched bases: 5. The CDR3 runs 16 residues. The CDR3 DNA follows: TGTGCCAGCAGCCGGACTAGCGGGAGGTTTGAAGAGACCCAGTACTTC. It specifies CASSRTSGRFEETQYF.

CDR3 sequence: CASSYGTARGGYTF. DNA of the CDR3: TGTGCCAGCAGTTACGGGACAGCGCGCGGTGGCTACACCTTC. This sequence joins TRBV6-5 and TRBJ1-2, with 7 nucleotides matching TRBD1. In germline, CDR1 is MNHEY, CDR2 SVGAGI. Losses at the gene ends were 2 bases for V and 7 bases for J; bases not matched to a gene: 7. This CDR3 has 14 residues.

The chain joins TRBV19 to TRBJ2-7; TRBD1 is a possible D gene (6 bases). CDR3 size: 15 residues. Deletions cut 5 bases from V and 0 bases from J, with 14 bases between. In germline, CDR1 is LNHDA, CDR2 SQIVND (reference sequence). In DNA form, the CDR3 reads TGTGCCAGTAGTTTAGCAGGGGCCAGCTCCTACGAGCAGTACTTC. This translates into CASSLAGASSYEQYF. The whole variable domain, filled in from reference TRBV19 and TRBJ2-7, reads DGGITQSPKYLFRKEGQNVTLSCEQNLNHDAMYWYRQDPGQGLRLIYYSQIVNDFQKGDIAEGYSVSREKKESFPLTVTSAQKNPTAFYLCASSLAGASSYEQYFGPGTRLTVT.

The rearrangement uses TRBV28 and TRBJ1-4, with D unresolved. The CDR3 is 14 residues long. Deletions cut 7 bases from V and 0 bases from J, with 9 bases between. Looked up from germline, CDR1 is MDHEN and CDR2 is SYDVKM. The CDR3 region has the DNA TGTGCCAGCACCGGAGCTGCAACTAATGAAAAACTGTTTTTT. Protein product: CASTGAATNEKLFF. The full variable domain, completed using reference TRBV28 and TRBJ1-4, is DVKVTQSSRYLVKRTGEKVFLECVQDMDHENMFWYRQDPGLGLRLIYFSYDVKMKEKGDIPEGYSVSREKKERFSLILESASTNQTSMYLCASTGAATNEKLFFGSGTQLSVL.

This clone was detected a few times. The rearrangement links TRBV5-6 to TRBJ1-2, with TRBD1 as a possible D gene (5 bases). V gave up 1 base and J gave up 0 bases, with 7 bases separating them. Germline V CDR1 and CDR2: SGHDT, YYEEEE. This CDR3 has 14 amino acids. The CDR3 is CASSLTGANYGYTF. The CDR3 coding sequence is TGTGCCAGCAGCTTGACAGGAGCTAACTATGGCTACACCTTC.

The gene calls are TRBV19 and TRBJ1-5; 7 nucleotides match TRBD1. The CDR3 length is 16 residues. Unmatched junction bases numbered 9, after V lost 4 bases and J lost 3 bases. CDR1 and CDR2 (germline): LNHDA, SQIVND (reference sequence). The CDR3 coding sequence is TGTGCCAGTAGTAGACCCGGGACAGTCACCAATCAGCCCCAGCATTTT. Protein: CASSRPGTVTNQPQHF.

The chain carries TRBV18 and TRBJ1-2, with D possibly matching TRBD1 (5 bases). The V end was cut by 1 base, the J end by 6 bases, with 15 bases between. This CDR3 has 15 amino acids. Germline V gives CDR1 KGHSH, CDR2 LQKENI. The CDR3 loop is CASSPLLDSSDGYTF. The DNA of the CDR3 is TGTGCCAGCTCACCACTCCTTGACAGCTCCGATGGCTACACCTTC.

V gene TRBV30 combines with J gene TRBJ1-2; D perhaps matches TRBD1 (5 bases). Germline CDR1 is GTSNPN and CDR2 is SVGIG (reference sequence). With 3 bases removed from V and 13 bases from J, the gap between germline ends came to 21 bases. This CDR3 spans 13 amino acids. The CDR3 DNA is TGTGCCTGGAGGGACGGACACGCGGGGATCTGCACCTTC. This codes for CAWRDGHAGICTF.

The chain is built from TRBV2 and TRBJ1-6; 9 bases align to TRBD1. The CDR3 extends over 15 amino acids. Germline CDR1 reads SNHLY; CDR2 reads FYNNEI. V dropped 3 bases and J dropped 13; count of bases not matched to a gene: 10. The DNA for the CDR3 is TGTGCCAGCAGTGAGGGGACAGGGTCTTTTTTCCCCCTCCACTTT. Translating it yields CASSEGTGSFFPLHF.

This clone appeared a few times. The V and J genes are TRBV10-3 and TRBJ1-5; a possible D gene is TRBD1 (5 bases). Germline-derived CDR1 and CDR2 are ENHRY and SYGVKD. The V end was cut by 0 bases, the J end by 7 bases, with 13 bases between. There are 15 residues in the CDR3. The CDR3 spells CAISESEGWDQPQHF. The CDR3 DNA follows: TGTGCCATCAGTGAGTCGGAGGGATGGGACCAGCCCCAGCATTTT.

This chain links TRBV27 with TRBJ2-1; 11 bases agree with TRBD2. CDR1 and CDR2 from the germline V gene are MNHEY and SMNVEV (reference sequence). V trimming: 2 bases; J trimming: 6 bases; junction bases outside the gene matches: 3. The CDR3 length is 15 residues. CDR3 coding DNA: TGTGCCAGCAGTTTAATGACTAGCGGGATCAATGAGCAGTTCTTC. This gives the protein CASSLMTSGINEQFF.

The rearrangement uses TRBV19 and TRBJ1-2; D is unresolved. Germline V CDR1 and CDR2: LNHDA, SQIVND (reference sequence). This CDR3 is 15 amino acids long. The germline V and J ends were trimmed by 10 bases and 3 bases, with 21 bases remaining between them. Here the CDR3 DNA reads TGTGCCACCAGGTCTACAAGGTCGGCACACTATGGCTACACCTTC. It translates to CATRSTRSAHYGYTF.

The chain has TRBV19 and TRBJ2-7; perhaps TRBD2 as D (6 bases). Germline lookup yields CDR1 LNHDA and CDR2 SQIVND (reference sequence). CDR3 length equals 14 residues. Deletions cut 5 bases from V and 4 bases from J, with 15 bases between. The CDR3 protein is CASSFAGFKYEQYF. Written as DNA, the CDR3 is TGTGCCAGTAGTTTCGCGGGGTTCAAGTACGAGCAGTACTTC.

V and J are TRBV27 and TRBJ2-7, with a tentative D call TRBD2 (6 bases). This CDR3 region has 16 residues. Germline V lookup: CDR1 MNHEY, CDR2 SMNVEV (reference sequence). The V and J ends lost 0 bases and 3 bases respectively, with 15 bases between them. The CDR3 loop is CASSLSGTGGVYEQYF. CDR3 coding DNA: TGTGCCAGCAGTTTATCGGGGACTGGAGGGGTCTACGAGCAGTACTTC.

This chain connects TRBV27 to TRBJ1-1, with 8 bases fitting TRBD1. The CDR3 has 17 amino acids. V shed 3 bases and J 3 bases; nucleotides not matched to a gene: 12. Germline-derived CDR1 and CDR2 are MNHEY and SMNVEV (reference sequence). The CDR3 sequence is CASSLGGAGGIDTEAFF. CDR3 DNA: TGTGCCAGCAGTTTGGGCGGGGCAGGGGGCATCGACACTGAAGCTTTCTTT.

The rearrangement uses TRBV3-1 (or the pseudogene TRBV3-2) and TRBJ2-3; maybe TRBD2 (5 bases). V gave up 2 bases and J gave up 9 bases, with 6 bases separating them. The length of the CDR3 is 11 residues. Germline CDR1 and CDR2: LGHDT and YNNKEL (reference sequence). The CDR3 DNA reads as TGTGCCAGCAGCCAACTAGCAACGCAGTATTTT. This codes for CASSQLATQYF.

The chain employs TRBV5-4 and TRBJ1-1; D perhaps matches TRBD1 (5 bases). Trimming shortened V by 4 bases and J by 4 bases, and 11 bases separated the two germline ends. Germline values: CDR1 SGHNT, CDR2 YYREEE (reference sequence). There are 13 residues in the CDR3. CDR3 residues: CASSNRGSTEAFF. The CDR3, as DNA: TGTGCCAGCAGCAACCGGGGGAGCACTGAAGCTTTCTTT.

Details on this clone: Different DNA sequences within this sample yield the same CDR3. The chain carries TRBV28 and TRBJ2-7; possible D gene TRBD2, 6 bases. V was pared by 3 bases and J by 4 bases, with 7 bases between. CDR3 length equals 12 residues. Germline CDR1 MDHEN, CDR2 SYDVKM. The CDR3 spells CASSLGGYEQYF. The CDR3 nucleotides are TGTGCCAGCAGTTTGGGGGGTTACGAGCAGTACTTC.